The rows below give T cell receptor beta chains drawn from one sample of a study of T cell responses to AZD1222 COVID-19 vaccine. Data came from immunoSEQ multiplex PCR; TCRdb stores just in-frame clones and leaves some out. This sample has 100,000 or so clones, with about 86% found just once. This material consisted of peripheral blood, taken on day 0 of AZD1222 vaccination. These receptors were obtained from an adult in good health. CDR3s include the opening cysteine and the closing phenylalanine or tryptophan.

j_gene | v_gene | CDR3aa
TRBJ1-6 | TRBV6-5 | CAIFQGGYSPLHF
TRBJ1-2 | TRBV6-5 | CASSGRGLGYGYTF
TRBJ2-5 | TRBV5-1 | CASSSVGGETQYF
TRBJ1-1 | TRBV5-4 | CASSLWGWEEAFF
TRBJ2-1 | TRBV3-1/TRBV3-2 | CASSQDLGAPGEGGEQFF
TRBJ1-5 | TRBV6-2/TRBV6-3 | CASSPRDRVNQPQHF
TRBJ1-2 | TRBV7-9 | CASSLGEGQGNGYTF
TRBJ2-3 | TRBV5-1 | CASRALAGVTDTQYF
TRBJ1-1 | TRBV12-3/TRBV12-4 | CASSLLAIEAFF
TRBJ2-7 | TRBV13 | CASSLGTGTYEQYF
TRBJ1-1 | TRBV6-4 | CASRTDSMNTEAFF
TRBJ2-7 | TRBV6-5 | CASSYSRQVYEQYF
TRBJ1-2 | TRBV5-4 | CASSLAIPTFENYGYTF
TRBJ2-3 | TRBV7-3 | CASSPIVGDTQYF
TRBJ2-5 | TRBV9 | CASSVDIGGQLQETQYF
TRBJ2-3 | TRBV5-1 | CASSSDAHTDTQYF
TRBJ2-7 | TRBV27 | CASSLSVESSYEQYF
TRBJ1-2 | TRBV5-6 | CASSPERRDGYTF
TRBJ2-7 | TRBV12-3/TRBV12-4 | CASGALLVYEQYF
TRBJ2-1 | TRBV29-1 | CSVESLTYNEQFF
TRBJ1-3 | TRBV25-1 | CASGPGNTIYF
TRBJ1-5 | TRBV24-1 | CATRPRRGSNQPQHF
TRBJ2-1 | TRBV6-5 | CATRTGQTYNEQFF
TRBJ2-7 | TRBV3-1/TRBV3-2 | CASSQSGGSYEQYF
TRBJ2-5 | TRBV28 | CATSQETQYF
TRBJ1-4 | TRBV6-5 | CASSYSGTGDEKLFF
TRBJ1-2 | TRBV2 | CASRAQAMGGYTF
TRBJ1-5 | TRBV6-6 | CASTLHSGSQHF
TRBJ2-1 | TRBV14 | CASSRTFGDNEQFF
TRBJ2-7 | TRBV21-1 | CASSTRQGTYEQYF
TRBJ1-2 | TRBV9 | CASSVPRDRTNYGYTF
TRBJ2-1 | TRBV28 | CASSASGRASYNEQFF
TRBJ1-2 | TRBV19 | CASSPNQFRGLSTGYTF
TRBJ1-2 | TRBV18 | CASSPGGGANYGYTF
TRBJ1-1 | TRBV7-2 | CASSLTGEGTEAFF
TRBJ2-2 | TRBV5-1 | CASSLEGFRLGDGKLFF
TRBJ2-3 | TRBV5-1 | CASSRSYSDLVERTDTQYF
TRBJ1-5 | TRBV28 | CASRGQGVQPQHF
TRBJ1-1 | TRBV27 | CAVGTGTEAFF
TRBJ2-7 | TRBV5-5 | CASSFGTTYEQYF
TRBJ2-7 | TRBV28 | CASRSFPPDSQGYEQYF
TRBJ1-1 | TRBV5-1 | CASSKRGRGMNTEAFF
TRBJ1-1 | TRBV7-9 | CALRSEHEAFF
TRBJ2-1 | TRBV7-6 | CASSLVAPGQGNNEQFF
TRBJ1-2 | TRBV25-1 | CASSGQAPSYGYTF
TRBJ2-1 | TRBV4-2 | CASSQEVGWSDNEQFF
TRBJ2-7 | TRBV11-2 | CASSVQTGWMLDEQYF
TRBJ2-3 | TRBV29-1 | CSAKPSDTQYF
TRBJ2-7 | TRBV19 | CASSMGYGSYEQYF
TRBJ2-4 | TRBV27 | CASSGGGPARDTSKNIQYF
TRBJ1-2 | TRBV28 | CASSQDTFNYGYTF
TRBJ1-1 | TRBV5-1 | CASSSGRTKGTEAFF
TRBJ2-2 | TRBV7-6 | CASSLTFFEQGFIGELFF
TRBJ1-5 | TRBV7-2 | CASSLMARAGQPQHF
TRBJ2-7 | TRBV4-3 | CASSPSVGGRVSEQYF
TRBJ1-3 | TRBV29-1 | CSVAGTGVGGNTIYF
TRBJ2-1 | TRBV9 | CASSPHRLSVEQFF
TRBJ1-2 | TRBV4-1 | CASSQGGWMDYGYTF
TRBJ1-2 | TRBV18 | CASSGGTENYGYTF
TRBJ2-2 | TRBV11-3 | CASSLLAGGGTGELFF